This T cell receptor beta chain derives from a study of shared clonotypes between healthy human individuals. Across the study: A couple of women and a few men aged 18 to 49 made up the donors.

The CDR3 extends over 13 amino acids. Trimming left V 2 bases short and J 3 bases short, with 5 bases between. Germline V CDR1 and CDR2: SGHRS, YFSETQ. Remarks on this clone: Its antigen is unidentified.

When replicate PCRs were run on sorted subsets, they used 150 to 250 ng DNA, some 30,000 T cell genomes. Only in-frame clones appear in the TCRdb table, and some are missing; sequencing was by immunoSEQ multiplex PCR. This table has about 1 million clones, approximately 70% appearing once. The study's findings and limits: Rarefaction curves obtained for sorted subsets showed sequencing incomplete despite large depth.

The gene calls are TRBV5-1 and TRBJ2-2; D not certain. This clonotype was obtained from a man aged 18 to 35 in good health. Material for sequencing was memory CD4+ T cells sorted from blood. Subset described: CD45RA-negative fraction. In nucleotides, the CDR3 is TGCGCCAGCAGCTTCCAAGACACCGGGGAGCTGTTTTTT. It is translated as CASSFQDTGELFF.